This T cell receptor (beta chain) is drawn from a study of shared clonotypes between healthy human individuals. TCRdb keeps only in-frame clones here, not all; method: immunoSEQ multiplex PCR. The profile shows roughly 1,600,000 clones, approximately 98.5% of them singletons. Germline lookup yields CDR1 SGDLS and CDR2 YYNGEE. The CDR3 extends over 15 amino acids. The J segment lost 8 bases and the V segment lost 6 bases, leaving 13 bases of the junction unmatched. This clone was recorded once. The chain has TRBV9 and TRBJ2-1; 8 bases are shared with TRBD1. Sample: naive CD4+ T cells sorted from blood. Subset of the sample: CD45RA+ positively selected. This receptor was obtained from a man aged 25 to 40 in good health. CDR3 coding DNA: TGTGCCAGCACCCCAACCGGGACAGGAGGGCATGAGCAGTTCTTC. Encoded protein: CASTPTGTGGHEQFF.